A single sample is the source of the 27 T cell receptor beta chains below, sequenced in a study of blood T cells in healthy people across ages. With a J-beta primer mix and a sample-barcoded 5' primer, a second PCR ran about 7 to 11 cycles. TCRdb re-analysed the 5' RACE reads in MiXCR, keeping a single row per CDR3 protein. Among some 940,000 distinct CDR3 sequences listed, about 27% were seen once. A further study also used this sample, focusing on T cells of mothers and their children.

Sequenced sample: blood. These receptors came from a woman aged 35 to 49 in good health.

There are a few counts of this clonotype. This sequence joins TRBV7-9 and TRBJ2-1; 8 nucleotides match TRBD1. Matching the DNA end better, TRBJ2-7 makes the J call doubtful. Germline lookup yields CDR1 SEHNR and CDR2 FQNEAQ (reference sequence). CDR3 length: 20 residues. The CDR3 here is CASSLNFGQGSFSSYNEQYF. Here the CDR3 DNA reads TGTGCCAGCAGCTTAAATTTCGGACAGGGTTCCTTCTCCTCCTACAATGAGCAGTACTTC.

This clonotype turned up a few times. The germline gene is not matched at one end of the junction; a read error may be the cause. The chain carries TRBV6-5 and TRBJ2-2; 15 positions match TRBD2. CDR1 is MNHEY and CDR2 is SVGAGI in the germline V gene. This CDR3 contains 20 residues. The CDR3 DNA reads TGTGCCAGCAGTTCGCCGGGACTAGCGGGGGGTACCGCGAACACCAGGGAGCTGTTTTTT. Amino acid sequence: CASSSPGLAGGTANTRELFF.

Turning to this clonotype: A read error may account for a junction end that differs from germline. V usage is TRBV10-3 and J usage is TRBJ2-5; weak D call: TRBD2 (5 bases). The tail of the sequence fits TRBJ2-7 better, so the J call may be wrong. In germline, CDR1 is ENHRY, CDR2 SYGVKD. The CDR3 has 13 residues. In DNA, the CDR3 is TGTGCCATCGGTGAGGGTTCTGACTACGAGCAGTACTTC. This translates into CAIGEGSDYEQYF.

To note about this clonotype: Being one base from a much bigger clone, this may be a read error. Here the CDR3 DNA reads TGCAGCGTAGACGGACAGGGGGCGGAAGAGACCCAGTACTTC. It codes for CSVDGQGAEETQYF. This rearrangement joins TRBV29-1 to TRBJ2-5; 11 positions match TRBD1. The CDR3 totals 14 residues. After removal of 6 bases from V and 3 bases from J, the junction contained 6 bases not matched to a gene. Germline values: CDR1 SQVTM, CDR2 ANQGSEA.

V usage is TRBV29-1 and J usage is TRBJ2-1; 10 nucleotides align to TRBD2. This CDR3 has 13 residues. The germline V gene has CDR1 SQVTM and CDR2 ANQGSEA. After removal of 2 bases from V and 8 bases from J, the junction contained 3 bases not matched to a gene. CDR3 amino acids: CSVERLAGDEQFF. In DNA, the CDR3 is TGCAGCGTTGAAAGACTAGCGGGCGATGAGCAGTTCTTC.

In its sample, this clonotype was seen once. The chain has TRBV28 and TRBJ2-1; TRBD1 matches at 7 bases. This CDR3 contains 15 residues. V lost 2 bases to trimming and J lost 9 bases; unmatched junction nucleotides: 10. Germline lookup yields CDR1 MDHEN and CDR2 SYDVKM. The CDR3 region has the DNA TGTGCCAGCAGTTTAAGCGGACAGGAGAGCAGTGAGCAGTTCTTC. This sequence encodes CASSLSGQESSEQFF.

This clonotype was seen only a few times. The chain has TRBV6-1 and TRBJ1-2; 7 bases map to TRBD1. CDR1 and CDR2 from the germline V gene are MNHNS and SASEGT. The ends lost 2 bases at V and 4 bases at J; junction bases unmatched: 19. The CDR3 has 19 amino acids. CDR3 bases: TGTGCCAGCAGTGAACGGGGGGCCAGGGGGTTAGTTCGTGGCTATGGCTACACCTTC. The encoded protein is CASSERGARGLVRGYGYTF.

This clonotype was seen repeatedly, ten times or more. The chain combines TRBV7-2 with TRBJ2-1; 10 bases are shared with TRBD2. The CDR3 contains 15 residues. Germline assignment: CDR1 SGHTA and CDR2 FQGNSA. With 4 bases clipped from V and 10 bases from J, the junction kept 10 bases outside the gene matches. The CDR3 loop reads CASSSGGLAGVEQFF. The CDR3 nucleotides are TGTGCCAGCAGCTCCGGGGGGCTAGCGGGGGTGGAGCAGTTCTTC. Full variable domain (rest looked up from reference TRBV7-2 and TRBJ2-1): GAGVSQSPSNKVTEKGKDVELRCDPISGHTALYWYRQSLGQGLEFLIYFQGNSAPDKSGLPSDRFSAERTGGSVSTLTIQRTQQEDSAVYLCASSSGGLAGVEQFFGPGTRLTVL.

V and J are TRBV27 and TRBJ2-3; 10 positions agree with TRBD2. Trimming removed 7 bases from V and 6 bases from J; junction bases left unmatched: 7. The germline V gene has CDR1 MNHEY and CDR2 SMNVEV (reference sequence). The CDR3 consists of 14 residues. The CDR3 here is CASKASGGADTQYF. CDR3 bases: TGTGCCAGCAAGGCCAGCGGGGGGGCGGATACGCAGTATTTT.

The J gene is TRBJ2-1, the V gene TRBV24-1; unclear D gene. This CDR3 comprises 14 residues. V lost 10 bases to trimming and J lost 0 bases, with 12 bases between them. Per germline, CDR1 KGHDR and CDR2 SFDVKD. Here the CDR3 reads CATSQELSYNEQFF. For the CDR3, the DNA is TGTGCCACTTCCCAAGAGCTCTCCTACAATGAGCAGTTCTTC.

As regards this clonotype: One base away lies a much larger clone, so this may be a sequencing read error. The CDR3 is CASSQDTGADNEQFF. For the CDR3, the DNA is TGCGCCAGCAGCCAAGATACGGGGGCGGACAATGAGCAGTTCTTC. V gene TRBV4-3 combines with J gene TRBJ2-1; D possibly matches TRBD1 or TRBD2 (6 bases each). The CDR3 runs 15 residues. Germline CDR1 and CDR2: LGHNA and YSLEER. With 0 bases removed from V and 5 bases from J, the gap between germline ends came to 11 bases.

The J gene is TRBJ2-1, the V gene TRBV6-5, with 9 nucleotides matching TRBD2. There are 15 residues in the CDR3. V gave up 0 bases and J gave up 8 bases; unmatched junction bases: 5. Germline V gene sequence: CDR1 MNHEY, CDR2 SVGAGI. CDR3 sequence reads: CASSYSGGGAYEQFF. CDR3 DNA: TGTGCCAGCAGTTACTCTGGCGGGGGGGCGTATGAGCAGTTCTTC.

This clonotype showed up just a few times. The CDR3 DNA sequence: TGTGCCACCAGCAGAGGGACTAGCGGGGGGCCCCAGTACTTC. This codes for CATSRGTSGGPQYF. The chain has TRBV15 and TRBJ2-7; 14 positions agree with TRBD2. Germline CDR1 LNHNV, CDR2 YYDKDF (reference sequence). The CDR3 loop spans 14 amino acids. J gave up 10 bases and V 1 base, and 3 bases lay outside the gene matches.

The gene calls are TRBV18 and TRBJ1-4; D is ambiguous. The V end lost 3 bases, the J end lost 5 bases, and 7 bases lay between the germline ends. The CDR3 extends over 13 amino acids. Germline V gene data show CDR1 as KGHSH and CDR2 as LQKENI. CDR3: CASSPGVNEKLFF. CDR3 DNA sequence: TGTGCCAGCTCACCCGGGGTCAATGAAAAACTGTTTTTT.

This clonotype appeared many times. The chain links TRBV7-9 to TRBJ2-5, with 7 positions matching TRBD1. The CDR3 has 14 residues. Germline CDR1 reads SEHNR; CDR2 reads FQNEAQ (reference sequence). J gave up 5 bases and V 5 bases, and 8 bases lay outside the gene matches. The CDR3 coding sequence is TGTGCCAGCAGCCCCGACAGGGTTGGGGAGACCCAGTACTTC. It specifies CASSPDRVGETQYF. Based on the CDR3 plus reference TRBV7-9 and TRBJ2-5, the full variable domain is DTGVSQNPRHKITKRGQNVTFRCDPISEHNRLYWYRQTLGQGPEFLTYFQNEAQLEKSRLLSDRFSAERPKGSFSTLEIQRTEQGDSAMYLCASSPDRVGETQYFGPGTRLLVL.

The V gene is TRBV20-1, the J gene TRBJ1-1, with TRBD1 matching over 7 bases. The J segment lost 4 bases and the V segment lost 8 bases, leaving 13 bases of the junction unmatched. The CDR3 runs 14 residues. The germline gives CDR1 DFQATT, CDR2 SNEGSKA (reference sequence). CDR3 in amino acids: CSPRQGPRTTEAFF. The CDR3 bases are TGCAGTCCCAGACAGGGACCCCGTACCACTGAAGCTTTCTTT.

This chain uses TRBV25-1 with TRBJ2-7, with TRBD2 matching 11 bases. V shed 4 bases and J 4 bases; nucleotides not matched to a gene: 12. This CDR3 has 17 residues. Germline V gene data show CDR1 as MGHDK and CDR2 as SYGVNS. In nucleotides, the CDR3 is TGTGCCAGCAGTGCCCTCCAAGGACTAGCGGGCTCATACGAGCAGTACTTC. It encodes CASSALQGLAGSYEQYF.

The chain recombines TRBV28 with TRBJ2-7; D is ambiguous. From germline, CDR1 is MDHEN and CDR2 SYDVKM. The CDR3 consists of 14 residues. Trimming removed 2 bases at V and 2 bases at J, with 10 bases between. As DNA, the CDR3 is TGTGCCAGCAGTTTAAACGGGCCGCCCTACGAGCAGTACTTC. Translated, it gives CASSLNGPPYEQYF. The variable domain in full, completed from reference TRBV28 and TRBJ2-7, reads DVKVTQSSRYLVKRTGEKVFLECVQDMDHENMFWYRQDPGLGLRLIYFSYDVKMKEKGDIPEGYSVSREKKERFSLILESASTNQTSMYLCASSLNGPPYEQYFGPGTRLTVT.

The chain links TRBV28 to TRBJ2-7, with 10 bases that match TRBD2. Germline-derived CDR1 and CDR2 are MDHEN and SYDVKM. V was clipped by 5 bases and J by 6 bases; unmatched bases: 7. This CDR3 spans 14 amino acids. For the CDR3, the DNA is TGTGCCAGCAGTGTCCCTAGCGGGGGATGCGAGCAGTACTTC. It translates to CASSVPSGGCEQYF.

As to this clonotype: A read error may explain this, as a much larger clone is one base away. This chain uses TRBV4-3 with TRBJ2-5; 9 bases are a match to TRBD1. Germline CDR1 is LGHNA and CDR2 is YSLEER. The CDR3 is made up of 15 amino acids. Losses at the gene ends were 4 bases for V and 4 bases for J; bases not matched to a gene: 7. The CDR3 is CASSPRGQGSETQYF. The DNA of the CDR3 is TGCGCCAGCAGCCCCCGGGGACAGGGATCAGAGACCCAGTACTTC.

V and J are TRBV7-4 and TRBJ1-4, with unresolved D. Germline-derived CDR1 and CDR2 are SGHVT and SQSDAQ. The V end was cut by 7 bases, the J end by 3 bases, with 12 bases between. The CDR3 spans 14 residues. CDR3 in DNA: TGTGCCAGCACCTCAGCAGAGGCTAATGAAAAACTGTTTTTT. Residues: CASTSAEANEKLFF.

This sequence joins TRBV5-1 and TRBJ2-3, with D perhaps matching TRBD2 (6 bases). The CDR3 sequence is 14 residues long. Trimming took off 4 bases at V and 1 base at J, with 10 bases between the two ends. Germline CDR1 and CDR2: SGHRS and YFSETQ. The CDR3 region is CASSDGGRTDTQYF. In DNA, the CDR3 is TGCGCCAGCAGCGACGGGGGACGCACAGATACGCAGTATTTT.

CDR3 in DNA: TGCGCCAGCAGCCAAGATCACGGCCCCGGGGCAAATGAAAAACTGTTTTTT. Translation gives CASSQDHGPGANEKLFF. V is TRBV4-3 and J is TRBJ1-4; D may be TRBD1 (5 bases). The V gene's germline CDR1 is LGHNA and CDR2 YSLEER. Trimming stripped 0 bases from V and 5 bases from J, with 16 bases between. The CDR3 spans 17 residues.

The chain couples TRBV20-1 to TRBJ2-7, with TRBD2 identical over 12 bases. V lost 4 bases, J lost 2 bases, and 6 bases stayed unmatched. Germline V gene sequence: CDR1 DFQATT, CDR2 SNEGSKA (reference sequence). The CDR3 is 15 amino acids. CDR3 nucleotide sequence: TGCAGTGCTATGTTCGCTAGCGGGGGGGCCTACGAGCAGTACTTC. This gives the protein CSAMFASGGAYEQYF.

The chain links TRBV15 to TRBJ1-5; D is perhaps TRBD1 (6 bases). V lost 1 base to trimming and J lost 6 bases, with 13 bases between them. Per germline, CDR1 LNHNV and CDR2 YYDKDF (reference sequence). The length of the CDR3 is 15 residues. CDR3 sequence reads: CATSRGGVGGQPQHF. The CDR3 DNA reads TGTGCCACCAGCAGAGGAGGCGTAGGGGGTCAGCCCCAGCATTTT.

The J gene is TRBJ2-3, the V gene TRBV2; the D is unclear. CDR3 size: 14 residues. CDR1 and CDR2 from the germline V gene are SNHLY and FYNNEI. The V end lost 2 bases, the J end lost 0 bases, and 6 bases lay between the germline ends. The CDR3 sequence is CASSESSSTDTQYF. The CDR3 DNA reads TGTGCCAGCAGTGAATCTTCTAGCACAGATACGCAGTATTTT.

The gene calls are TRBV7-2 and TRBJ1-2, with 7 bases matching TRBD1. The CDR3 totals 15 residues. Unmatched junction bases numbered 12, after V lost 7 bases and J lost 4 bases. Germline V gene lookup returns CDR1 SGHTA and CDR2 FQGNSA. The CDR3 nucleotides read TGTGCCAGCACCACGAGAACAGGGGAGAGCTATGGCTACACCTTC. Its translation: CASTTRTGESYGYTF.